Presented here are 8 T cell receptor beta chains from one specimen sequenced in a study of blood T cell repertoires in COVID-19. The table came from immunoSEQ multiplex PCR; TCRdb's copy has only in-frame clones and leaves some out. The sample has approximately 250,000 clones, about nine tenths seen once. The sequenced sample was peripheral blood. Every receptor here comes from a man aged 35 to 55 with active or convalescent COVID-19.

This rearrangement joins TRBV4-1 to TRBJ2-2, with 7 bases matching TRBD1. The CDR3 consists of 16 residues. CDR1 is MGHRA and CDR2 is YSYEKL in the germline V gene. V dropped 1 base and J dropped 9; count of bases not matched to a gene: 11. CDR3 protein: CASSQARDSPTWELFF. The CDR3 nucleotides read TGCGCCAGCAGCCAAGCCCGGGACAGCCCAACCTGGGAGCTGTTTTTT.

The chain links TRBV25-1 to TRBJ2-1; maybe TRBD1 (6 bases). Germline CDR1 MGHDK, CDR2 SYGVNS. The CDR3 loop spans 17 amino acids. V lost 5 bases and J lost 6, with 23 bases in between. CDR3 amino acids: CASSSPNQGSGSNEQFF. The CDR3 nucleotides read TGTGCCAGCAGTTCACCAAATCAGGGGAGTGGCTCCAATGAGCAGTTCTTC.

The chain uses TRBV5-1 and TRBJ1-3; 8 bases line up with TRBD1. The CDR3 consists of 16 residues. CDR1 and CDR2 (germline): SGHRS, YFSETQ. Trimming removed 1 base from V and 3 bases from J; junction bases left unmatched: 6. For the CDR3, the DNA is TGCGCCAGCAGCTTGTCTGGACAGGGACGTGGAAACACCATATATTTT. As protein: CASSLSGQGRGNTIYF.

This chain links TRBV5-1 with TRBJ2-1; tentatively, D is TRBD2 (6 bases). V shed 3 bases and J shed 9 bases, with 7 bases lying between them. Germline CDR1 SGHRS, CDR2 YFSETQ. This CDR3 has 11 amino acids. CDR3 region: CASSSGVEQFF. CDR3 nucleotides: TGCGCCAGCAGCTCGGGAGTTGAGCAGTTCTTC.

DNA for the CDR3: TGTGCCTGGGTGAAACAGGTCGGTTCGCGGGGCTACACCTTC. Translated: CAWVKQVGSRGYTF. The rearrangement uses TRBV30 and TRBJ1-2, with TRBD1 as a possible D gene (5 bases). The CDR3 loop spans 14 amino acids. Deletions cut 5 bases from V and 8 bases from J, with 21 bases between. Germline CDR1 is GTSNPN and CDR2 is SVGIG (reference sequence). The full variable domain, completed using reference TRBV30 and TRBJ1-2, is SQTIHQWPATLVQPVGSPLSLECTVEGTSNPNLYWYRQAAGRGLQLLFYSVGIGQISSEVPQNLSASRPQDRQFILSSKKLLLSDSGFYLCAWVKQVGSRGYTFGSGTRLTVV.

V is TRBV6-1 and J is TRBJ1-5; TRBD1 might be the D (5 bases). Germline V gene sequence: CDR1 MNHNS, CDR2 SASEGT. This CDR3 contains 15 residues. V lost 1 base to trimming and J lost 6 bases, with 13 bases between them. The CDR3 protein is CASSEGNLGRQPQHF. The CDR3 bases are TGTGCCAGCAGTGAAGGGAACCTGGGGCGTCAGCCCCAGCATTTT.

The chain couples TRBV5-1 to TRBJ2-2, with a tentative D call TRBD2 (5 bases). The germline V gene encodes CDR1 SGHRS and CDR2 YFSETQ. The germline V and J ends were trimmed by 2 bases and 5 bases, with 13 bases remaining between them. The CDR3 covers 15 residues. The CDR3 loop is CASSFTGKGTGELFF. The CDR3 DNA sequence: TGCGCCAGCAGCTTTACGGGAAAAGGTACCGGGGAGCTGTTTTTT.

V and J are TRBV3-1 (or the pseudogene TRBV3-2) and TRBJ1-1; unclear D gene. From germline, CDR1 is LGHDT and CDR2 YNNKEL (reference sequence). This CDR3 is 14 amino acids long. The V end was cut by 5 bases, the J end by 3 bases, with 13 bases between. CDR3 sequence: CASSYSEADTEAFF. In DNA form, the CDR3 reads TGTGCCAGCAGCTACTCTGAAGCGGACACTGAAGCTTTCTTT.